This entry is about one T cell receptor (beta chain). This sample is part of a study of T cell changes during pregnancy in multiple sclerosis. Profiling relied on immunoSEQ multiplex PCR, and the TCRdb table lists in-frame clones only, not all of them. The table lists fewer than 85,000 clones, about 94% of them singletons, with roughly 2.5% in the top ten. The sequence derives from a female donor with multiple sclerosis, enrolled in a pregnancy study. This material consisted of peripheral blood, taken in the third trimester of pregnancy.

The DNA for the CDR3 is TGTGCCAGCAGGGGTGGATCGGGACTAGCGGGGGGCCCAAGGAATGAGCAGTTCTTC. Translating it yields CASRGGSGLAGGPRNEQFF. This chain connects TRBV2 to TRBJ2-1, with 15 bases that match TRBD2. Germline values: CDR1 SNHLY, CDR2 FYNNEI. With 6 bases clipped from V and 7 bases from J, the junction kept 16 bases outside the gene matches. The CDR3 runs to 19 residues.